Listed below are T cell receptor beta chains from one sample, sequenced in a study of regulatory T cells in long-lasting Graves disease. TCRdb redid the calling of the multiplex PCR reads with MiXCR, one entry per CDR3 protein. The profile shows around 330,000 distinct CDR3 sequences, about a sixth of them singletons. The sample in question was peripheral blood mononuclear cells (PBMCs), obtained at new diagnosis, from a patient treated with antithyroid drugs. These receptors came from a female donor with Graves disease. Both conserved end residues are part of each CDR3. Each record gives: clone size, V gene, D gene, J gene, CDR3 protein, CDR3 DNA. The D gene is left open where the match is weak. Only part of the rows carry a size: once, few, many, or a class if the clone is expanded.

clone size: many
V gene: TRBV20-1
D gene: TRBD2
J gene: TRBJ2-7
CDR3 protein: CSATLTSGSHEQYF
CDR3 DNA: TGCAGTGCTACCTTGACTAGCGGGAGCCACGAGCAGTACTTC

clone size: many
V gene: TRBV5-1
D gene: TRBD2
J gene: TRBJ2-5
CDR3 protein: CASSLGLAGQETQYF
CDR3 DNA: TGTGCCAGCAGCTTAGGGCTAGCGGGCCAAGAGACCCAGTACTTC

clone size: .
V gene: TRBV2
D gene: .
J gene: TRBJ2-1
CDR3 protein: CASRLAGTQNNEQFF
CDR3 DNA: TGTGCCAGCAGATTGGCCGGGACCCAAAACAATGAGCAGTTCTTC

clone size: many
V gene: TRBV9
D gene: .
J gene: TRBJ2-2
CDR3 protein: CASSVVGRENTGELFF
CDR3 DNA: TGTGCCAGCAGCGTAGTGGGCAGGGAAAACACCGGGGAGCTGTTTTTT

clone size: many
V gene: TRBV28
D gene: .
J gene: TRBJ1-1
CDR3 protein: CASSLQGEAFF
CDR3 DNA: TGTGCCAGCAGTTTACAGGGTGAAGCTTTCTTT

clone size: many
V gene: TRBV28
D gene: TRBD2
J gene: TRBJ2-7
CDR3 protein: CASSQSGLAGTPYEQYF
CDR3 DNA: TGTGCCAGCAGCCAATCCGGACTAGCGGGAACTCCCTACGAGCAGTACTTC

clone size: many
V gene: TRBV28
D gene: .
J gene: TRBJ1-2
CDR3 protein: CASTYRTDFYGYTF
CDR3 DNA: TGTGCCAGCACATACCGGACAGATTTTTATGGCTACACCTTC

clone size: many
V gene: TRBV2
D gene: .
J gene: TRBJ2-7
CDR3 protein: CASRTGQVTEQYF
CDR3 DNA: TGTGCCAGCAGAACGGGACAAGTCACCGAGCAGTACTTC

clone size: many
V gene: TRBV24-1
D gene: TRBD2
J gene: TRBJ2-3
CDR3 protein: CATSDHWTSGTDTQYF
CDR3 DNA: TGTGCCACCAGTGATCACTGGACTAGCGGGACAGATACGCAGTATTTT

clone size: many
V gene: TRBV6-2/TRBV6-3
D gene: TRBD1
J gene: TRBJ2-7
CDR3 protein: CASDRGQRGEQYF
CDR3 DNA: TGTGCCAGTGACAGGGGGCAAAGGGGCGAGCAGTACTTC

clone size: .
V gene: TRBV9
D gene: .
J gene: TRBJ1-4
CDR3 protein: CASSEPPRAYPATNEKLFF
CDR3 DNA: TGTGCCAGCAGCGAGCCCCCACGGGCCTACCCCGCAACTAATGAAAAACTGTTTTTT

clone size: .
V gene: TRBV9
D gene: TRBD1
J gene: TRBJ2-2
CDR3 protein: CASSVAGGGTGELFF
CDR3 DNA: TGTGCCAGCAGCGTAGCAGGGGGCGGCACCGGGGAGCTGTTTTTT

clone size: many
V gene: TRBV11-1
D gene: TRBD1
J gene: TRBJ2-1
CDR3 protein: CASSPPPGGEQFF
CDR3 DNA: TGTGCCAGCAGCCCCCCCCCAGGGGGTGAGCAGTTCTTC

clone size: many
V gene: TRBV20-1
D gene: TRBD2
J gene: TRBJ2-1
CDR3 protein: CSAGRGLAINEQFF
CDR3 DNA: TGCAGTGCAGGGCGGGGACTAGCGATCAATGAGCAGTTCTTC

clone size: .
V gene: TRBV2
D gene: .
J gene: TRBJ2-5
CDR3 protein: CASSYSQETQYF
CDR3 DNA: TGTGCCAGCAGTTACTCCCAAGAGACCCAGTACTTC

clone size: many
V gene: TRBV11-3
D gene: TRBD2
J gene: TRBJ2-3
CDR3 protein: CASSQRLAGPSTDTQYF
CDR3 DNA: TGTGCCAGCAGTCAAAGACTAGCGGGGCCATCCACAGATACGCAGTATTTT

clone size: many
V gene: TRBV11-2
D gene: TRBD1
J gene: TRBJ1-5
CDR3 protein: CASSRDRGQPQHF
CDR3 DNA: TGTGCCAGCAGCAGAGACAGGGGCCAGCCCCAGCATTTT

clone size: many
V gene: TRBV18
D gene: .
J gene: TRBJ2-7
CDR3 protein: CASSPRGRAFEQYF
CDR3 DNA: TGTGCCAGCTCGCCCCGTGGCCGGGCCTTCGAGCAGTACTTC

clone size: many
V gene: TRBV29-1
D gene: TRBD1
J gene: TRBJ1-2
CDR3 protein: CSGGDRPLGGYTF
CDR3 DNA: TGCAGCGGGGGGGACAGGCCTCTCGGAGGCTACACCTTC

clone size: few
V gene: TRBV7-8
D gene: .
J gene: TRBJ2-7
CDR3 protein: CASSSDRFRSRSSYEQYF
CDR3 DNA: TGTGCCAGCAGCTCCGATCGATTCCGGTCTAGGAGCTCCTACGAGCAGTACTTC

clone size: many
V gene: TRBV30
D gene: .
J gene: TRBJ1-5
CDR3 protein: CAWSVEGNQPQHF
CDR3 DNA: TGTGCCTGGAGTGTAGAGGGCAATCAGCCCCAGCATTTT

clone size: many
V gene: TRBV10-1
D gene: .
J gene: TRBJ2-3
CDR3 protein: CASATEAGSTDTQYF
CDR3 DNA: TGCGCCAGCGCAACAGAGGCAGGGTCCACAGATACGCAGTATTTT

clone size: many
V gene: TRBV20-1
D gene: .
J gene: TRBJ1-2
CDR3 protein: CSAPLEGKNGYTF
CDR3 DNA: TGCAGTGCGCCGCTAGAAGGCAAAAATGGCTACACCTTC

clone size: many
V gene: TRBV6-2/TRBV6-3
D gene: TRBD1
J gene: TRBJ2-3
CDR3 protein: CASSLRTGGATQYF
CDR3 DNA: TGTGCCAGCAGTCTCCGGACAGGGGGCGCTACGCAGTATTTT

clone size: few
V gene: TRBV2
D gene: .
J gene: TRBJ1-1
CDR3 protein: CASSVYGGVAEAFF
CDR3 DNA: TGTGCCAGCAGTGTTTACGGGGGAGTTGCTGAAGCTTTCTTT

clone size: .
V gene: TRBV5-5
D gene: .
J gene: TRBJ2-3
CDR3 protein: CASSLEGLGTDTQYF
CDR3 DNA: TGTGCCAGCAGCTTGGAAGGGCTGGGAACAGATACGCAGTATTTT

clone size: few
V gene: TRBV5-1
D gene: .
J gene: TRBJ2-1
CDR3 protein: CASSLEGYEQFF
CDR3 DNA: TGCGCCAGCAGCTTGGAGGGGTATGAGCAGTTCTTC

clone size: many
V gene: TRBV15
D gene: .
J gene: TRBJ1-2
CDR3 protein: CATSRADQFFNYGYTF
CDR3 DNA: TGTGCCACCAGCAGAGCTGATCAGTTCTTTAACTATGGCTACACCTTC

clone size: many
V gene: TRBV4-1
D gene: .
J gene: TRBJ1-2
CDR3 protein: CASSQVEGGGEGYTF
CDR3 DNA: TGTGCCAGCAGCCAAGTCGAAGGAGGAGGGGAGGGCTACACCTTC

clone size: many
V gene: TRBV11-3
D gene: .
J gene: TRBJ2-3
CDR3 protein: CASSLEGGFGTQDTQYF
CDR3 DNA: TGTGCCAGCAGCTTAGAAGGGGGGTTCGGCACACAAGATACGCAGTATTTT

clone size: many
V gene: TRBV11-2
D gene: .
J gene: TRBJ2-5
CDR3 protein: CASSSLQGLGTQYF
CDR3 DNA: TGTGCCAGCAGCTCCCTACAGGGATTAGGGACCCAGTACTTC

clone size: many
V gene: TRBV20-1
D gene: TRBD1
J gene: TRBJ2-6
CDR3 protein: CSALRGQGNVLTF
CDR3 DNA: TGCAGTGCTCTCAGGGGACAGGGTAACGTCCTGACTTTC

clone size: many
V gene: TRBV19
D gene: TRBD2
J gene: TRBJ2-1
CDR3 protein: CAIGRTSGSNEQFF
CDR3 DNA: TGTGCCATAGGTAGGACTAGCGGGAGTAATGAGCAGTTCTTC

clone size: few
V gene: TRBV7-3
D gene: TRBD2
J gene: TRBJ2-2
CDR3 protein: CASGSGRPNTGELFF
CDR3 DNA: TGTGCCAGCGGTAGCGGGAGGCCGAACACCGGGGAGCTGTTTTTT

clone size: many
V gene: TRBV2
D gene: TRBD1
J gene: TRBJ1-5
CDR3 protein: CAKGTGGFNQPQHF
CDR3 DNA: TGTGCCAAAGGGACAGGGGGATTCAATCAGCCCCAGCATTTT

clone size: .
V gene: TRBV6-2/TRBV6-3
D gene: TRBD1
J gene: TRBJ1-5
CDR3 protein: CASVNRGRQPQHF
CDR3 DNA: TGTGCCAGCGTAAATAGGGGGCGGCAGCCCCAGCATTTT

clone size: many
V gene: TRBV9
D gene: TRBD1
J gene: TRBJ1-2
CDR3 protein: CASSVDEGADLYGYTF
CDR3 DNA: TGTGCCAGCAGCGTAGATGAGGGGGCGGACCTCTATGGCTACACCTTC

clone size: few
V gene: TRBV2
D gene: .
J gene: TRBJ2-3
CDR3 protein: CASSPHSGGSDTQYF
CDR3 DNA: TGTGCCAGCAGCCCCCACTCGGGTGGATCAGATACGCAGTATTTT

clone size: many
V gene: TRBV7-8
D gene: .
J gene: TRBJ1-1
CDR3 protein: CASSPRANGDDTEAFF
CDR3 DNA: TGTGCCAGCAGCCCCCGTGCAAACGGGGATGACACTGAAGCTTTCTTT

clone size: many
V gene: TRBV7-9
D gene: .
J gene: TRBJ2-3
CDR3 protein: CASSTRRGLSTDTQYF
CDR3 DNA: TGTGCCAGCAGCACTCGTCGAGGACTTAGCACAGATACGCAGTATTTT

clone size: .
V gene: TRBV27
D gene: TRBD2
J gene: TRBJ2-7
CDR3 protein: CASSSFGAAGSVAYEQYF
CDR3 DNA: TGTGCCAGCAGTTCCTTCGGGGCAGCGGGATCAGTAGCCTACGAGCAGTACTTC